What follows are 14 T cell receptor beta chains derived from one specimen sequenced in a study of T cell changes during pregnancy in multiple sclerosis. Here immunoSEQ multiplex PCR was the method, and the copy in TCRdb shows in-frame clones only, minus some. The table has about 100,000 clones, around 93% seen once. Sequenced here: peripheral blood, sampled before pregnancy. The receptors derive from a female donor with multiple sclerosis, enrolled in a pregnancy study.

The rearrangement links TRBV23-1 to TRBJ2-7, with 7 bases lining up with TRBD2. TRBV23-1 is an ORF for which the function is uncertain. V gave up 3 bases and J gave up 2 bases; unmatched junction bases: 4. There are 14 residues in the CDR3. The CDR3 sequence: CASSHAGLTYEQYF. The CDR3 DNA reads TGCGCCAGCAGTCACGCGGGACTAACCTACGAGCAGTACTTC.

The rearrangement joins TRBV18 to TRBJ1-5; TRBD1 matches at 10 bases. Trimming at V came to 4 bases and at J to 6 bases, leaving 6 bases not matched to a gene. Germline CDR1 KGHSH, CDR2 LQKENI. The CDR3 is 15 amino acids. The DNA for the CDR3 is TGTGCCAGCTCACTAGACAGGGGGCCGGGTCAGCCCCAGCATTTT. Protein: CASSLDRGPGQPQHF.

A remark on this clone: One end of the junction varies from germline; a read error may be responsible. The rearrangement joins TRBV7-9 to TRBJ1-1; no definite D call. Germline V lookup: CDR1 SEHNR, CDR2 FQNEAQ (reference sequence). CDR3 length: 11 amino acids. The CDR3 loop is CASRESAGLEF. In DNA form, the CDR3 reads TGTGCCAGCCGGGAGTCGGCAGGCCTAGAATTT.

The chain couples TRBV6-6 to TRBJ2-1; 9 positions match TRBD2. Germline V gives CDR1 MNHNY, CDR2 SVGAGI (reference sequence). The CDR3 is made up of 13 amino acids. CDR3 sequence reads: CGSGEREVDEQFF. The CDR3 DNA follows: TGTGGATCCGGCGAGCGGGAGGTCGATGAGCAGTTCTTC.

The chain is built from TRBV10-1 and TRBJ2-7; 7 bases map to TRBD1. The CDR3 length is 13 residues. Germline V gene sequence: CDR1 WNHNN, CDR2 SYGVQD (reference sequence). V lost 8 bases, J lost 5 bases, and 9 bases stayed unmatched. CDR3 sequence: CASQRTGRDEQYF. CDR3 sequence (DNA): TGCGCCAGCCAGCGGACAGGCCGGGACGAGCAGTACTTC.

DNA of the CDR3: TGTGCCAGCAGCTCGACAGGGGGTTCCTACGAGCAGTACTTC. This gives the protein CASSSTGGSYEQYF. This chain uses TRBV5-4 with TRBJ2-7; 9 nucleotides align to TRBD1. After removal of 3 bases from V and 1 base from J, the junction contained 2 bases not matched to a gene. Germline CDR1 SGHNT, CDR2 YYREEE (reference sequence). This CDR3 region has 14 residues.

V is TRBV5-6 and J is TRBJ1-1; the D gene is possibly TRBD1 (6 bases). Trimming took 4 bases from V and 2 from J, leaving 12 bases between them. The CDR3 contains 14 residues. The germline CDR1 and CDR2 sequences are SGHDT and YYEEEE. The CDR3 DNA follows: TGTGCCAGCAGCAAGGACAGACGAAACACTGAAGCTTTCTTT. This encodes CASSKDRRNTEAFF.

This chain links TRBV6-6 with TRBJ2-5; 8 bases fit TRBD2. V shed 4 bases, J shed 7 bases, and the junction held 2 bases outside the gene matches. This CDR3 comprises 12 residues. Looked up from germline, CDR1 is MNHNY and CDR2 is SVGAGI (reference sequence). CDR3 sequence (DNA): TGTGCCAGCAGTTCCGGGACTAGGACCCAGTACTTC. Translated: CASSSGTRTQYF.

This chain uses TRBV6-1 with TRBJ1-2; TRBD1 might be the D (5 bases). The CDR3 length is 15 residues. Germline V lookup: CDR1 MNHNS, CDR2 SASEGT. Trimming took 0 bases from V and 3 from J, leaving 11 bases between them. As DNA, the CDR3 is TGTGCCAGCAGTGAAGCTTACCGCAGGGACTATGGCTACACCTTC. This codes for CASSEAYRRDYGYTF.

CDR3 region: CASGASGGEIHQPQHF. CDR3 DNA sequence: TGTGCCAGTGGCGCCTCGGGGGGCGAGATACATCAGCCCCAGCATTTT. The chain carries TRBV27 and TRBJ1-5; a possible D gene is TRBD1 (6 bases). V lost 9 bases and J 5 bases, leaving 23 bases between the germline ends. The CDR3 loop spans 16 amino acids. The germline V gene encodes CDR1 MNHEY and CDR2 SMNVEV (reference sequence).

The chain combines TRBV21-1 with TRBJ2-5; TRBD2, the D gene given by the table, was not confirmed from the DNA. TRBV21-1 is a recognized pseudogene. The CDR3 is made up of 15 amino acids. The CDR3 sequence: CASSKDLEGQETQYF. The CDR3 DNA sequence: TGTGCCAGCAGCAAAGACCTGGAGGGCCAAGAGACCCAGTACTTC.

The chain employs TRBV27 and TRBJ2-1; D might be TRBD2 (6 bases). The V gene's germline CDR1 is MNHEY and CDR2 SMNVEV (reference sequence). Trimming removed 4 bases at V and 4 bases at J, with 11 bases between. The CDR3 length is 14 residues. This CDR3 reads CASSYGTPYNEQFF. The CDR3 DNA is TGTGCCAGCAGTTACGGGACTCCTTACAATGAGCAGTTCTTC.

The chain employs TRBV5-1 and TRBJ2-1; D possibly corresponds to TRBD2 (6 bases). Germline V gene data show CDR1 as SGHRS and CDR2 as YFSETQ. There are 17 residues in the CDR3. Trimming removed 3 bases at V and 5 bases at J, with 21 bases between. The CDR3 spells CASSWGVAGTWNNEQFF. The CDR3 DNA reads as TGCGCCAGCAGCTGGGGGGTAGCCGGAACATGGAACAATGAGCAGTTCTTC.

The chain recombines TRBV5-1 with TRBJ1-4, with TRBD1 matching 10 bases. CDR3 length: 17 amino acids. V shed 4 bases and J 8 bases; nucleotides not matched to a gene: 14. CDR1 is SGHRS and CDR2 is YFSETQ in the germline V gene. CDR3: CASSNTGTGVPGEKLFF. The DNA for the CDR3 is TGCGCCAGCAGCAACACCGGGACAGGGGTACCGGGGGAAAAACTGTTTTTT.